A single sample is the source of the 12 T cell receptor beta chains below, sequenced in a study of T-cell memory formation after mild COVID-19. MiXCR was run by TCRdb on the 5' RACE reads, yielding one entry per CDR3 protein. The profile covers fewer than 450,000 distinct CDR3 sequences, with over 20% appearing a single time and approximately 12% taken by the ten largest. Sequencing was carried out using PBMCs or a T cell subset sorted from them (not recorded which). The receptors originated from an adult woman who had mild COVID-19 (a few samples of this study predate the infection). Cell type and time point are not known.

This clonotype appeared a few times. The chain employs TRBV29-1 and TRBJ1-2, with D uncertain. The CDR3 has 12 amino acids. V was trimmed by 7 bases and J by 3 bases, leaving 12 bases between them. Looked up from germline, CDR1 is SQVTM and CDR2 is ANQGSEA. CDR3 sequence (DNA): TGCAGCGCGCCCATGGGATACTATGGCTACACCTTC. Translated, it gives CSAPMGYYGYTF.

The chain couples TRBV4-1 to TRBJ2-2, with 9 bases matching TRBD1. With 4 bases clipped from V and 5 bases from J, the junction kept 5 bases outside the gene matches. The germline V gene has CDR1 MGHRA and CDR2 YSYEKL. The CDR3 contains 15 residues. The CDR3 sequence is CASSRTGEWTGELFF. CDR3 DNA sequence: TGCGCCAGCAGCCGGACAGGGGAGTGGACCGGGGAGCTGTTTTTT.

The table lists this clonotype with a few counts. The CDR3 reads CASSVDGFSGNTIYF. For the CDR3, the DNA is TGTGCCAGCAGCGTAGACGGCTTCTCTGGAAACACCATATATTTT. The chain joins TRBV9 to TRBJ1-3; no reliable D call. V lost 0 bases, J lost 0 bases, and 7 bases lay in between. CDR1 is SGDLS, CDR2 YYNGEE, per germline. The CDR3 runs to 15 residues.

This clonotype has only a few counts. This chain links TRBV7-3 with TRBJ1-1; 8 bases are a match to TRBD1. V lost 5 bases and J lost 5; bases outside the gene matches: 4. This CDR3 is built from 13 residues. Germline V gene sequence: CDR1 SGHTA, CDR2 FQGTGA. This chain's CDR3 is CASSAGGRTEAFF. The CDR3 region has the DNA TGTGCCAGCAGCGCAGGGGGCAGGACTGAAGCTTTCTTT.

This clonotype was seen a handful of times. The chain joins TRBV2 to TRBJ2-7; D uncertain. The CDR3 sequence is 14 residues long. Germline V gene lookup returns CDR1 SNHLY and CDR2 FYNNEI. V lost 6 bases and J 0 bases, leaving 12 bases between the germline ends. CDR3 region: CASRPGWDSYEQYF. In DNA form, the CDR3 reads TGTGCCAGCAGGCCGGGCTGGGACTCCTACGAGCAGTACTTC.

The CDR3 coding sequence is TGTGCCAGCAGTTTAGACCAGCGAAGAACTGAAGCTTTCTTT. It yields the protein CASSLDQRRTEAFF. The rearrangement uses TRBV27 and TRBJ1-1; D remains ambiguous. CDR1 and CDR2 (germline): MNHEY, SMNVEV (reference sequence). The CDR3 spans 14 residues. V dropped 2 bases and J dropped 5 bases, with 12 bases sitting between them.

The chain is built from TRBV6-5 and TRBJ2-3, with D perhaps matching TRBD1 or TRBD2 (6 bases each). This CDR3 comprises 16 residues. V was cut by 0 bases and J by 1 base, with 11 bases left in between. CDR1 is MNHEY and CDR2 is SVGAGI in the germline V gene. The CDR3 DNA sequence: TGTGCCAGCAGTTACTCGATACGGGGGCGCACAGATACGCAGTATTTT. It codes for CASSYSIRGRTDTQYF.

This clonotype appeared a few times. This chain uses TRBV12-3 or TRBV12-4 with TRBJ2-7; 7 positions match TRBD1. Losses at the gene ends were 2 bases for V and 2 bases for J; bases not matched to a gene: 12. The CDR3 covers 17 residues. CDR3 residues: CASSLPDRVGITYEQYF. The CDR3 DNA follows: TGTGCCAGCAGTTTACCCGACAGGGTAGGAATCACCTACGAGCAGTACTTC.

This clonotype was seen a few times. This chain connects TRBV5-1 to TRBJ1-1, with D possibly matching TRBD1 (5 bases). The CDR3 extends over 15 amino acids. In germline, CDR1 is SGHRS, CDR2 YFSETQ. Trimming removed 1 base from V and 1 base from J, with 11 bases in between. The CDR3 sequence is CASSLRGQRNTEAFF. CDR3 DNA: TGCGCCAGCAGCTTGAGGGGCCAACGGAACACTGAAGCTTTCTTT.

This clonotype has more than one count but fewer than ten. This rearrangement joins TRBV4-2 to TRBJ2-1; no clear D gene. V was trimmed by 0 bases and J by 1 base, leaving 7 bases between them. Germline CDR1 is LGHNA and CDR2 is YNFKEQ. The CDR3 is made up of 15 amino acids. For the CDR3, the DNA is TGTGCCAGCAGCCAAGAGTGGGGTTCCTACAATGAGCAGTTCTTC. Encoded protein: CASSQEWGSYNEQFF.

This chain links TRBV20-1 with TRBJ1-1; possible D gene TRBD1, 5 bases. Trimming took off 5 bases at V and 2 bases at J, with 12 bases between the two ends. The CDR3 covers 13 residues. Looked up from germline, CDR1 is DFQATT and CDR2 is SNEGSKA (reference sequence). CDR3 sequence reads: CSAPQGPNTEAFF. Here the CDR3 DNA reads TGCAGTGCTCCCCAGGGCCCTAACACTGAAGCTTTCTTT.

This clonotype has more than one count but fewer than ten. J is TRBJ2-7 and V is TRBV6-2 or TRBV6-3; D could derive from TRBD1 or TRBD2 (7 bases each). This CDR3 contains 22 residues. The germline CDR1 and CDR2 sequences are MNHEY and SVGEGT. Trimming shortened V by 4 bases and J by 2 bases, and 36 bases separated the two germline ends. As DNA, the CDR3 is TGTGCCAGCAGTTCTCCATCTGGGACAGTCGTATTCGTTCGGGGGAGGGCCTACGAGCAGTACTTC. It translates to CASSSPSGTVVFVRGRAYEQYF.